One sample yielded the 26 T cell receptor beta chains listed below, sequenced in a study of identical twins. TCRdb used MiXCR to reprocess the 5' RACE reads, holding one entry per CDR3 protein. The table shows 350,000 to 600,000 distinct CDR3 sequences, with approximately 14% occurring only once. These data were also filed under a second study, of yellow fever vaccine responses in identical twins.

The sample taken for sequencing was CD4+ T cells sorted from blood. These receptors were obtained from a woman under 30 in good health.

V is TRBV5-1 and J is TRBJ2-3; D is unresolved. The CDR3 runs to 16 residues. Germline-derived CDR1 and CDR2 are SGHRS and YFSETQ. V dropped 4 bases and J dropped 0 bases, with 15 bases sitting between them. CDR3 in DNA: TGCGCCAGCAGCACCAGACTCCTCCCGAGCACAGATACGCAGTATTTT. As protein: CASSTRLLPSTDTQYF.

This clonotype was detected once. The CDR3 nucleotides are TGTGCCAGCAGTTATTCCGGGACCGACTTTTCAGAGACCCAGTACTTC. It encodes CASSYSGTDFSETQYF. V and J are TRBV7-8 and TRBJ2-5; tentatively, D is TRBD1 or TRBD2 (5 bases each). The germline gives CDR1 SGHVS, CDR2 FQNEAQ. The CDR3 is 16 residues long. Trimming stripped 6 bases from V and 4 bases from J, with 21 bases between.

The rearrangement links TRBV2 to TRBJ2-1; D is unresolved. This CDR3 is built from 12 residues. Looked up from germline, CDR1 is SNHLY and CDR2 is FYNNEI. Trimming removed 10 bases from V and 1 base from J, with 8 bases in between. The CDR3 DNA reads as TGTGCCACGACTGAGTCCTACAATGAGCAGTTCTTC. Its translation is CATTESYNEQFF.

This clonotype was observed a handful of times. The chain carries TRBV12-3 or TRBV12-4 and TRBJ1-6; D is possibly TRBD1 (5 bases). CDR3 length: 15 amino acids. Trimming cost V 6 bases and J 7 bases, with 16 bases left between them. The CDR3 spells CASSFPGGLNSPLHF. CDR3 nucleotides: TGTGCCAGCAGCTTCCCCGGGGGGTTGAATTCACCCCTCCACTTT.

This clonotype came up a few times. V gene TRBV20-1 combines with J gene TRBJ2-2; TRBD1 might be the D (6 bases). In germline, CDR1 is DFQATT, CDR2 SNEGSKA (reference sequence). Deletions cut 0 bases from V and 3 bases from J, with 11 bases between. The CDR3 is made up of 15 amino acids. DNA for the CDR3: TGCAGTGCTAGAGACTCTAGACAGGACACCGGGGAGCTGTTTTTT. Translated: CSARDSRQDTGELFF.

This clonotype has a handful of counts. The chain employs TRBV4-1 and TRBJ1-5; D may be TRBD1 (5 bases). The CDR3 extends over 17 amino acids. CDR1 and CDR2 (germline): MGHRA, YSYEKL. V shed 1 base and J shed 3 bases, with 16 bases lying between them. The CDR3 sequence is CASSQVGQGGNNQPQHF. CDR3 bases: TGCGCCAGCAGCCAAGTAGGGCAGGGCGGGAACAATCAGCCCCAGCATTTT.

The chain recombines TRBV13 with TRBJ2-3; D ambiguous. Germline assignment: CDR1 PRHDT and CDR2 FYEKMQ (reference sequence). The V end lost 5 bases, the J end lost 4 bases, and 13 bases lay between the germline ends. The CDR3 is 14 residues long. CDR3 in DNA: TGTGCCAGCAGCCTGAGGTCTCTTTCAGATACGCAGTATTTT. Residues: CASSLRSLSDTQYF.

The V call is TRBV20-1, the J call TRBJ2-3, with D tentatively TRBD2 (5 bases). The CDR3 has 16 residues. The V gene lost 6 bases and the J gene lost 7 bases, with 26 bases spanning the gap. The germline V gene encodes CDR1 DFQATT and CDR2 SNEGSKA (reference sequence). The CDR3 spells CSATQVASSVMNTQYF. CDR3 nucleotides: TGCAGTGCCACCCAGGTTGCTAGCTCTGTGATGAATACGCAGTATTTT.

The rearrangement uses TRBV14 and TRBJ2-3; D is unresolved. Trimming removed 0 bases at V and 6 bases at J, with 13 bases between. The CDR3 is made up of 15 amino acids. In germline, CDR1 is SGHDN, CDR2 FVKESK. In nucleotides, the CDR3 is TGTGCCAGCAGCCAAGACCTGCTATTTAGGGATACGCAGTATTTT. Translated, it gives CASSQDLLFRDTQYF.

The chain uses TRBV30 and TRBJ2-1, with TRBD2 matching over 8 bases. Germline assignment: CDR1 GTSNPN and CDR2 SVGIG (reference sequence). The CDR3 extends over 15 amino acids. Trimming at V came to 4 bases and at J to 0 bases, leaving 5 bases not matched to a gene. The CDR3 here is CAWTTSGSSYNEQFF. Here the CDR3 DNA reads TGTGCCTGGACAACTAGCGGTAGCTCCTACAATGAGCAGTTCTTC.

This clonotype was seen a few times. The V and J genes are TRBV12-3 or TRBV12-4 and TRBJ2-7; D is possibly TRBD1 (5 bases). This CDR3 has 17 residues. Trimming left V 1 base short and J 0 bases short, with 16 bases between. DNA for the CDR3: TGTGCCAGCAGTTTAGGGTATTGGCAGGGCTTCTCCTACGAGCAGTACTTC. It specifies CASSLGYWQGFSYEQYF.

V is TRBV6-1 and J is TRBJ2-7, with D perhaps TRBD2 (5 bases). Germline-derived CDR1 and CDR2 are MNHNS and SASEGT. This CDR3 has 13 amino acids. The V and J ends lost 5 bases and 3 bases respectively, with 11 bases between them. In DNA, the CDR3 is TGTGCCAGCAGTCAAGGACTGTTCTACGAGCAGTACTTC. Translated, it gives CASSQGLFYEQYF.

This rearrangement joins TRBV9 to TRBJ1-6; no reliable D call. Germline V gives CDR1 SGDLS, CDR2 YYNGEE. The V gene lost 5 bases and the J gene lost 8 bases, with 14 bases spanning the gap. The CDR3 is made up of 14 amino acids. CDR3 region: CASSLKGVDSPLHF. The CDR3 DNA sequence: TGTGCCAGCAGTTTAAAGGGAGTGGATTCACCCCTCCACTTT.

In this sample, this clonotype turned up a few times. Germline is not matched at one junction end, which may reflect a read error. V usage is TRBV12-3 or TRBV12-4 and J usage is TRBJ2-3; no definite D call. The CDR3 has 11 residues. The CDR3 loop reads CASRTGPFKAF. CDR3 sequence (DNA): TGTGCCAGCAGAACCGGGCCGTTTAAGGCCTTT.

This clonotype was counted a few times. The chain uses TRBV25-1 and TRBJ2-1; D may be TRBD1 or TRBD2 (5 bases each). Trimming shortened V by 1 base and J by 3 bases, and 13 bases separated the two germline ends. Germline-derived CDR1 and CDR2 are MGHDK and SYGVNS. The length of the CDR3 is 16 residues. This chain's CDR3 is CASSEFGSGRYNEQFF. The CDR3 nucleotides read TGTGCCAGCAGTGAATTCGGGTCGGGGCGCTACAATGAGCAGTTCTTC.

As DNA, the CDR3 is TGTGCCAGCAAAATAGCGGGGGTAACCGGCGATACGCAGTATTTT. This gives the protein CASKIAGVTGDTQYF. The rearrangement joins TRBV12-3 or TRBV12-4 to TRBJ2-3, with 9 bases identical to TRBD2. The CDR3 is 15 amino acids. Trimming took 7 bases from V and 6 from J; bases not matched to a gene: 11.

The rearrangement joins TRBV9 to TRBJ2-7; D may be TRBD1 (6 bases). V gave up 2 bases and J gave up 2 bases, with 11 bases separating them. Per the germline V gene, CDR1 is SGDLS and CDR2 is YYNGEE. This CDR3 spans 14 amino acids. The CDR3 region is CASSVSPGAYEQYF. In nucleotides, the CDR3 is TGTGCCAGCAGCGTCTCCCCAGGGGCCTACGAGCAGTACTTC.

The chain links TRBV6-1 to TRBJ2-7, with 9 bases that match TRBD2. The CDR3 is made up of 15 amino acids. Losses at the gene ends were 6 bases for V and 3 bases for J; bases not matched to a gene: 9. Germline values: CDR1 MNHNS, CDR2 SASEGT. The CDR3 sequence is CASSVSGGSNYEQYF. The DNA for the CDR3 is TGTGCCAGCAGCGTTAGCGGGGGTTCCAACTACGAGCAGTACTTC.

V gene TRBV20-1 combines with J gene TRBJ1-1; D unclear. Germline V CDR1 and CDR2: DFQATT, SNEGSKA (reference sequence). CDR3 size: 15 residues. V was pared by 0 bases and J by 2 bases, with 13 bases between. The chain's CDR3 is CSARDPRGSNTEAFF. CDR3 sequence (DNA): TGCAGTGCTAGAGATCCGAGAGGTTCTAACACTGAAGCTTTCTTT.

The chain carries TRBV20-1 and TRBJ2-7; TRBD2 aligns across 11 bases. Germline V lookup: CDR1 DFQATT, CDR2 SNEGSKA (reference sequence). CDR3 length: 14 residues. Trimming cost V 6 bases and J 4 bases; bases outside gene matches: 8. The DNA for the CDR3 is TGCAGTGCGACCGGGACTAGCGGACTATACGAGCAGTACTTC. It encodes CSATGTSGLYEQYF.

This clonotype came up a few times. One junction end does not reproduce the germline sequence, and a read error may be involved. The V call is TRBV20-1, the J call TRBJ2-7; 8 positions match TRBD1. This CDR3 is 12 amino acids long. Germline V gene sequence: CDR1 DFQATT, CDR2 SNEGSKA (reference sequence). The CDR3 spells CSAGDRGVEQYF. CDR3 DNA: TGCAGTGCTGGAGACAGGGGTGTCGAGCAGTACTTC.

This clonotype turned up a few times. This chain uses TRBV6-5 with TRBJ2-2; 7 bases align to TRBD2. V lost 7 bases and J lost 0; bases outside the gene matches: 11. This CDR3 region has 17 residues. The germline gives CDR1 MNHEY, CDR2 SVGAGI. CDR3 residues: CASTSRGTITNTGELFF. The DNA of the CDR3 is TGTGCCAGCACTTCCCGGGGGACTATCACGAACACCGGGGAGCTGTTTTTT.

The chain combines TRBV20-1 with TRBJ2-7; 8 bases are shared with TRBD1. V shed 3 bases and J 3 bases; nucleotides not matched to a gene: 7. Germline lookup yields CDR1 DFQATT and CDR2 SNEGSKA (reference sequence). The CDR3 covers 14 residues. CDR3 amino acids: CSARRGQAVYEQYF. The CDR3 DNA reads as TGCAGTGCTAGGAGGGGACAGGCGGTCTACGAGCAGTACTTC.

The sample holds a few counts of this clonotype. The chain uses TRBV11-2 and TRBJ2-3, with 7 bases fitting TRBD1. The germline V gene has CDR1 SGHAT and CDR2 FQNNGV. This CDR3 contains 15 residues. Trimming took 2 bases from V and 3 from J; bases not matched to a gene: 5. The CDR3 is CASSLYRGRTDTQYF. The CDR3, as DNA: TGTGCCAGCAGCTTATACAGGGGTCGGACAGATACGCAGTATTTT.

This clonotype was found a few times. CDR3 DNA: TGTGCCAGCGGTCGGGCGGGACTAGGATCCAATGAGCAGTTCTTC. It translates to CASGRAGLGSNEQFF. This sequence joins TRBV28 and TRBJ2-1; 8 nucleotides match TRBD2. In germline, CDR1 is MDHEN, CDR2 SYDVKM. J gave up 6 bases and V 8 bases, and 12 bases lay outside the gene matches. The CDR3 totals 15 residues.

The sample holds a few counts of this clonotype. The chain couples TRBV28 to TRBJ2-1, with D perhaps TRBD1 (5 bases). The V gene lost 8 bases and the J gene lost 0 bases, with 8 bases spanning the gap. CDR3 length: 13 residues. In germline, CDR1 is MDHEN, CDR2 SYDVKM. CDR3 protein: CASQGDSYNEQFF. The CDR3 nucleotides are TGTGCCAGCCAAGGGGACTCCTACAATGAGCAGTTCTTC.